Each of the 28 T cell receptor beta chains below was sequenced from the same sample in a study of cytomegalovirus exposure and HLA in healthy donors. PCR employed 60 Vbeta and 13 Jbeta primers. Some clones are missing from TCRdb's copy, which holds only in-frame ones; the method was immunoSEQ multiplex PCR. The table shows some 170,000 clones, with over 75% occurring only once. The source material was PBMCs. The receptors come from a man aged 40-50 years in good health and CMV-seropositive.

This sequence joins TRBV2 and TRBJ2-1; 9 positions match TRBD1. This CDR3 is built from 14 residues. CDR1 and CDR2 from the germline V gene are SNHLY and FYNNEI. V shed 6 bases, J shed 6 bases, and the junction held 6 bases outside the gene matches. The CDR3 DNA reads TGTGCCAGCAGCGGGGACAGGGCTTCCAATGAGCAGTTCTTC. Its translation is CASSGDRASNEQFF.

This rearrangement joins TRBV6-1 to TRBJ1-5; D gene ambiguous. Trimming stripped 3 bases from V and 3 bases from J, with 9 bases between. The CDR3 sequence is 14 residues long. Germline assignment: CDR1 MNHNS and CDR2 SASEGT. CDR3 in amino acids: CASSDEGYNQPQHF. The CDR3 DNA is TGTGCCAGCAGTGACGAGGGTTACAATCAGCCCCAGCATTTT.

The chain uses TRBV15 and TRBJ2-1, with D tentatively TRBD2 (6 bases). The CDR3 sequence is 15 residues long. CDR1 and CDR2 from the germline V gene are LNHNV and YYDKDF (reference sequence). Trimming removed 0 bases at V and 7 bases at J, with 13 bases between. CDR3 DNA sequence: TGTGCCACCAGCAGAGATCGGGGGTTTGAGAATGAGCAGTTCTTC. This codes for CATSRDRGFENEQFF.

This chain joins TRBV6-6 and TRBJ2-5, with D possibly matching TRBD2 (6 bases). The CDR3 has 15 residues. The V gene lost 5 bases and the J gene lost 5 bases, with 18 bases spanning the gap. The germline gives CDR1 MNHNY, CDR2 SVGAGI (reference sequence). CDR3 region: CASSTSAGLGETQYF. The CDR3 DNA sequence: TGTGCCAGCAGTACGTCCGCGGGGCTCGGCGAGACCCAGTACTTC.

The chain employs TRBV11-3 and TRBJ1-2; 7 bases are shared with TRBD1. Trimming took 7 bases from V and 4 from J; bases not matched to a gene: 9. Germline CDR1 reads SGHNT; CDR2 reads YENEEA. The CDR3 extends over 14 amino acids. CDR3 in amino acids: CASKEDRRFYGYTF. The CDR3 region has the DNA TGTGCCAGCAAAGAGGACAGGCGATTCTATGGCTACACCTTC. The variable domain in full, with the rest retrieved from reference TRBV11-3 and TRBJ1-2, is EAGVVQSPRYKIIEKKQPVAFWCNPISGHNTLYWYLQNLGQGPELLIRYENEEAVDDSQLPKDRFSAERLKGVDSTLKIQPAELGDSAVYLCASKEDRRFYGYTFGSGTRLTVV.

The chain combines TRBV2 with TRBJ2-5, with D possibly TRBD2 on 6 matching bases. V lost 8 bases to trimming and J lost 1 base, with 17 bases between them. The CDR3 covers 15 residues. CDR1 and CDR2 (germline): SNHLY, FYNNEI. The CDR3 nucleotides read TGTGCCAGCGGCTTGATTAGCGGCGCCCAAGAGACCCAGTACTTC. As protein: CASGLISGAQETQYF.

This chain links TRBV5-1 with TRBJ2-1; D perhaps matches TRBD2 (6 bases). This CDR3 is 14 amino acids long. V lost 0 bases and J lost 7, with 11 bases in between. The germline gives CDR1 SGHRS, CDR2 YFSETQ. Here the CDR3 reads CASSLGGLVNEQFF. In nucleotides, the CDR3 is TGCGCCAGCAGCTTGGGGGGACTGGTTAATGAGCAGTTCTTC.

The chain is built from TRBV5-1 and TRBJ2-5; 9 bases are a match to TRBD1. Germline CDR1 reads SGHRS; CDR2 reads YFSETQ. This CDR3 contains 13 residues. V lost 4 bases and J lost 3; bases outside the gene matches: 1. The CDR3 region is CASSTGGEETQYF. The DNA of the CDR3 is TGCGCCAGCAGCACAGGGGGCGAAGAGACCCAGTACTTC. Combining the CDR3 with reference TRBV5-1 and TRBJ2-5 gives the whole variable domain KAGVTQTPRYLIKTRGQQVTLSCSPISGHRSVSWYQQTPGQGLQFLFEYFSETQRNKGNFPGRFSGRQFSNSRSEMNVSTLELGDSALYLCASSTGGEETQYFGPGTRLLVL.

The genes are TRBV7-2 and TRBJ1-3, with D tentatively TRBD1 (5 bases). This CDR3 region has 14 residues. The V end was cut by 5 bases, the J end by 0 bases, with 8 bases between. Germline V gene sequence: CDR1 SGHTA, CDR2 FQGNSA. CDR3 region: CASSQDNSGNTIYF. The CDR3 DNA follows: TGTGCCAGCAGCCAGGACAACTCTGGAAACACCATATATTTT.

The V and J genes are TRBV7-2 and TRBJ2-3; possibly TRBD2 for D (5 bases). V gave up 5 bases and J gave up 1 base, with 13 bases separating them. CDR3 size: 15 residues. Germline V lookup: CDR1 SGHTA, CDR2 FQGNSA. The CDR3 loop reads CASSLGNVGTDTQYF. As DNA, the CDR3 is TGTGCCAGCAGCCTCGGGAACGTTGGCACAGATACGCAGTATTTT. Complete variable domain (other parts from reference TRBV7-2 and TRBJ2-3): GAGVSQSPSNKVTEKGKDVELRCDPISGHTALYWYRQSLGQGLEFLIYFQGNSAPDKSGLPSDRFSAERTGGSVSTLTIQRTQQEDSAVYLCASSLGNVGTDTQYFGPGTRLTVL.

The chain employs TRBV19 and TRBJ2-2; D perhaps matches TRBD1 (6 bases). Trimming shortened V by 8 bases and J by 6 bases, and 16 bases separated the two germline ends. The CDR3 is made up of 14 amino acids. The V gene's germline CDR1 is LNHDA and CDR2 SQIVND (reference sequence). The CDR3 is CASATGFVAGELFF. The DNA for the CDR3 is TGTGCCAGTGCCACAGGGTTTGTGGCCGGGGAGCTGTTTTTT.

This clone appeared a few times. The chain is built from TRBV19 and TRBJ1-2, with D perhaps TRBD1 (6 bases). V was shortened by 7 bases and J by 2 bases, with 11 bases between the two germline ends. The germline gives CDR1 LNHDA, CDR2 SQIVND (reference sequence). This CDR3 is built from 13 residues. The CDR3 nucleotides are TGTGCCAGTACCAGGGGAGCGAACTATGGCTACACCTTC. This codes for CASTRGANYGYTF.

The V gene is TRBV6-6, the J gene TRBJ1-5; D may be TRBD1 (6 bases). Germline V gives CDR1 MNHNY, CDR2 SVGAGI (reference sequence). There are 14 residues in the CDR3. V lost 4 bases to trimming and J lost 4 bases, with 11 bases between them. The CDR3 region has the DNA TGTGCCAGCAGTTTGGGAGGGGGGAATCAGCCCCAGCATTTT. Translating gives CASSLGGGNQPQHF.

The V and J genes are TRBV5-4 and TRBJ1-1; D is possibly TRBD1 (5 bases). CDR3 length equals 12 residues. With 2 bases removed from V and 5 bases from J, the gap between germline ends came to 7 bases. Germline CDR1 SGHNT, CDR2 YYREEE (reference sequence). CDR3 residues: CASSFGGTEAFF. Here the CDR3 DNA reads TGTGCCAGCAGCTTTGGGGGGACTGAAGCTTTCTTT.

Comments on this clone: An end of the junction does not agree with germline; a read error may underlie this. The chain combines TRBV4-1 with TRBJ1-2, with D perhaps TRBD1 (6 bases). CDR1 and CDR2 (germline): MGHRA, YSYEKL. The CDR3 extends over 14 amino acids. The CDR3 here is CASSQSYRVGGYTF. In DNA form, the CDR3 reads TGTGCCAGCAGCCAATCATACAGGGTAGGTGGCTACACCTTC.

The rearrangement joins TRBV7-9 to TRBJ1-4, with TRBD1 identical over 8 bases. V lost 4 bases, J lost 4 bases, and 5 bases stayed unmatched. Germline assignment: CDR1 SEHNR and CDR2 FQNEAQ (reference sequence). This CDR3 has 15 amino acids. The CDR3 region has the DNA TGTGCCAGCAGCTCCCAGGGGGCAAGTAATGAAAAACTGTTTTTT. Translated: CASSSQGASNEKLFF.

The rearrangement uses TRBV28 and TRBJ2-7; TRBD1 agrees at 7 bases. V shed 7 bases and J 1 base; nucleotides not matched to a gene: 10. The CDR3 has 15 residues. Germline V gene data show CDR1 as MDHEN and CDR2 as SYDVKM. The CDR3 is CASTPAGTESYEQYF. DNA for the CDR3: TGTGCCAGCACCCCTGCCGGGACAGAGTCCTACGAGCAGTACTTC. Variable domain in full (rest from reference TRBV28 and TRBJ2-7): DVKVTQSSRYLVKRTGEKVFLECVQDMDHENMFWYRQDPGLGLRLIYFSYDVKMKEKGDIPEGYSVSREKKERFSLILESASTNQTSMYLCASTPAGTESYEQYFGPGTRLTVT.

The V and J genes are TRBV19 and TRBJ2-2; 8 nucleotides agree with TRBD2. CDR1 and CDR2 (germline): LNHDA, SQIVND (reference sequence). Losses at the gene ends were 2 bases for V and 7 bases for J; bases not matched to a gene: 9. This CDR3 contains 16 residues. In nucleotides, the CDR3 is TGTGCCAGTAGTATAAGGGCGACTAGCGCAGGCGGGGAGCTGTTTTTT. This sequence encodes CASSIRATSAGGELFF.

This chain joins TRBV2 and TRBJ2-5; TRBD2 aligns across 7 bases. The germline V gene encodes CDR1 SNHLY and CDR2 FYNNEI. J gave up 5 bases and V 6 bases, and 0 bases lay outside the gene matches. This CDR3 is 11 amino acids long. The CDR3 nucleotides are TGTGCCAGCAGGCGGGGGGAGACCCAGTACTTC. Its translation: CASRRGETQYF. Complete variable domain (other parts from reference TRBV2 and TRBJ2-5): EPEVTQTPSHQVTQMGQEVILRCVPISNHLYFYWYRQILGQKVEFLVSFYNNEISEKSEIFDDQFSVERPDGSNFTLKIRSTKLEDSAMYFCASRRGETQYFGPGTRLLVL.

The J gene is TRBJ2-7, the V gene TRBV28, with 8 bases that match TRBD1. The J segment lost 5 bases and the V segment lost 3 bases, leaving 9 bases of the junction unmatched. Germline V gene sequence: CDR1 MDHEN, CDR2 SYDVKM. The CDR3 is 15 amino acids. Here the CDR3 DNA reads TGTGCCAGCAGTTTGTATACAGGGGGGAAGGACGAGCAGTACTTC. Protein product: CASSLYTGGKDEQYF.

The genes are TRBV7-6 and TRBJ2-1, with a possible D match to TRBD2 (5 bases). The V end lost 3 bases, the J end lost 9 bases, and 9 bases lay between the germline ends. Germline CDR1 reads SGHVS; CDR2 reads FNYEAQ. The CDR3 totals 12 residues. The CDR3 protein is CASSFVGGEQFF. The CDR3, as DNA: TGTGCCAGCAGCTTTGTTGGAGGTGAGCAGTTCTTC.

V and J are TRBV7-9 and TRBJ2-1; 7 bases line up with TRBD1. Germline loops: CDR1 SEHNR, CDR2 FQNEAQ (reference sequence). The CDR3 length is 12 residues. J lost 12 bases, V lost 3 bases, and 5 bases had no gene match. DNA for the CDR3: TGTGCCAGCAGCTTGGCAAACAGGGGGCAGTTCTTC. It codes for CASSLANRGQFF.

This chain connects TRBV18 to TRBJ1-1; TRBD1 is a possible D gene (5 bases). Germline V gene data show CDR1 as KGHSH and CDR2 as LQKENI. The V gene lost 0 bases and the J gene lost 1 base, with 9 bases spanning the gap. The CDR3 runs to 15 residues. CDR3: CASSPPRGQNTEAFF. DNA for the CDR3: TGTGCCAGCTCACCACCAAGGGGTCAGAACACTGAAGCTTTCTTT.

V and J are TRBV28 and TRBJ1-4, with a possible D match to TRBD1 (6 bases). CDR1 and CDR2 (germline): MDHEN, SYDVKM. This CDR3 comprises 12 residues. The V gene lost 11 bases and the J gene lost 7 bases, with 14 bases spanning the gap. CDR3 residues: CASGAGVEKLFF. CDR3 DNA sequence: TGTGCCTCCGGGGCAGGGGTTGAAAAACTGTTTTTT.

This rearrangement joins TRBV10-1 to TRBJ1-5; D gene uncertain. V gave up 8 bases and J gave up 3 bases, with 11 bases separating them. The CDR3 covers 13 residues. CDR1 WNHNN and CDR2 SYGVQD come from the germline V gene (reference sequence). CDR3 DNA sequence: TGCGCCAGCTCTTCGCAGGTCAATCAGCCCCAGCATTTT. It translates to CASSSQVNQPQHF.

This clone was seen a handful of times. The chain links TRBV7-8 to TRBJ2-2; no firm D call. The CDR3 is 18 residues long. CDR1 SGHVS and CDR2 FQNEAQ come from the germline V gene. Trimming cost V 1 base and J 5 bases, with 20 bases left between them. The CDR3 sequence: CASSLVEYQRKWTGELFF. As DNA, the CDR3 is TGTGCCAGCAGCTTAGTGGAGTACCAAAGGAAGTGGACCGGGGAGCTGTTTTTT. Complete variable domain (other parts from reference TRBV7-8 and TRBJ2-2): GAGVSQSPRYKVAKRGQDVALRCDPISGHVSLFWYQQALGQGPEFLTYFQNEAQLDKSGLPSDRFFAERPEGSVSTLKIQRTQQEDSAVYLCASSLVEYQRKWTGELFFGEGSRLTVL.

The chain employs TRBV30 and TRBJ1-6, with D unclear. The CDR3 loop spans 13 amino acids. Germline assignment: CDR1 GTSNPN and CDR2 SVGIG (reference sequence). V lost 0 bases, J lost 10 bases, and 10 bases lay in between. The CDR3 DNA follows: TGTGCCTGGAGTGTAGCCTCTCGGTCACCCCTCCACTTT. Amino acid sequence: CAWSVASRSPLHF.

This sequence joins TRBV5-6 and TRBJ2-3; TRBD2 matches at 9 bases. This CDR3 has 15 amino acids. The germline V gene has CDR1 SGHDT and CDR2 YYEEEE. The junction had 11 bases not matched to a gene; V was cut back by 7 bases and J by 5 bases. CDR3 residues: CASWKRGASGDTQYF. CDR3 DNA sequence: TGTGCCAGCTGGAAGCGGGGGGCTAGTGGAGATACGCAGTATTTT. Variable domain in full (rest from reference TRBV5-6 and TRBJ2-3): DAGVTQSPTHLIKTRGQQVTLRCSPKSGHDTVSWYQQALGQGPQFIFQYYEEEERQRGNFPDRFSGHQFPNYSSELNVNALLLGDSALYLCASWKRGASGDTQYFGPGTRLTVL.